The 32 T cell receptor beta chains reported below all come from one sample, sequenced in a study of blood T cell repertoires in COVID-19 (dated by TCRdb to 2019 to 2021). The protocol used for the library was the immunoSEQ multiplex PCR assay. In its TCRdb copy, this immuneACCESS table keeps in-frame sequences only and misses some clones. Where compared with another copy, unresolved V genes explain less than half of these, and the others have no known cause. The sample has approximately 64,000 clones on record, roughly 88% of them singletons. The ten largest account for 43% of the sample. Sequenced material: peripheral blood. The source of these receptors is a woman aged 60-70 years with COVID-19, enrolled during active disease.

This clone has only one observation. This chain connects TRBV7-8 to TRBJ2-5, with D perhaps TRBD2 (6 bases). Germline CDR1 reads SGHVS; CDR2 reads FQNEAQ. The CDR3 is 15 amino acids. V was shortened by 1 base and J by 5 bases, with 14 bases between the two germline ends. CDR3 sequence reads: CASSLVATSRETQYF. CDR3 DNA: TGTGCCAGCAGCTTAGTGGCTACTAGCAGGGAGACCCAGTACTTC.

This chain joins TRBV12-5 and TRBJ1-2; D might be TRBD1 (5 bases). This CDR3 is 14 amino acids long. The germline V and J ends were trimmed by 4 bases and 8 bases, with 17 bases remaining between them. Germline CDR1 LGHNT, CDR2 FRNRAP. The CDR3 region is CASGSSVRVGGYTF. The DNA of the CDR3 is TGTGCTAGTGGTTCTTCCGTCAGGGTAGGGGGCTACACCTTC.

The chain couples TRBV5-6 to TRBJ1-6; 8 bases are shared with TRBD1. This CDR3 has 15 amino acids. CDR1 is SGHDT, CDR2 YYEEEE, per germline. J gave up 9 bases and V 3 bases, and 8 bases lay outside the gene matches. This CDR3 reads CASSYWTGLGSPLHF. DNA of the CDR3: TGTGCCAGCAGCTACTGGACAGGGCTAGGTTCACCCCTCCACTTT. Together with reference TRBV5-6 and TRBJ1-6, the CDR3 gives the full variable domain: DAGVTQSPTHLIKTRGQQVTLRCSPKSGHDTVSWYQQALGQGPQFIFQYYEEEERQRGNFPDRFSGHQFPNYSSELNVNALLLGDSALYLCASSYWTGLGSPLHFGNGTRLTVT.

The V call is TRBV11-3, the J call TRBJ1-3, with D maybe TRBD1 (5 bases). The CDR3 is 14 residues long. The germline CDR1 and CDR2 sequences are SGHNT and YENEEA. The V end lost 2 bases, the J end lost 7 bases, and 12 bases lay between the germline ends. CDR3 in DNA: TGTGCCAGCAGCTTACAGGGATTGAGGAACACCATATATTTT. This sequence encodes CASSLQGLRNTIYF.

This clone was counted between two and nine times. The chain couples TRBV29-1 to TRBJ2-1; possible D gene TRBD2, 5 bases. There are 13 residues in the CDR3. Trimming stripped 0 bases from V and 14 bases from J, with 17 bases between. Germline CDR1 SQVTM, CDR2 ANQGSEA. The CDR3 here is CSVEEILRSSKFF. CDR3 coding DNA: TGCAGCGTTGAAGAGATTTTACGGTCTAGCAAGTTCTTC.

This clone was detected a few times. CDR3 DNA sequence: TGTGCCAGTAGTTACAGGGAAGCTAACTATGGCTACACCTTC. It yields the protein CASSYREANYGYTF. The chain is built from TRBV19 and TRBJ1-2, with TRBD1 as a possible D gene (6 bases). The germline V gene encodes CDR1 LNHDA and CDR2 SQIVND (reference sequence). The CDR3 has 14 amino acids. Trimming removed 5 bases from V and 0 bases from J, with 10 bases in between. Looking up the rest from reference TRBV19 and TRBJ1-2 gives the full variable domain: DGGITQSPKYLFRKEGQNVTLSCEQNLNHDAMYWYRQDPGQGLRLIYYSQIVNDFQKGDIAEGYSVSREKKESFPLTVTSAQKNPTAFYLCASSYREANYGYTFGSGTRLTVV.

The CDR3 here is CASTTGTVNNSPLHF. DNA for the CDR3: TGTGCCAGCACCACCGGGACAGTAAATAATTCACCCCTCCACTTT. The chain links TRBV6-4 to TRBJ1-6, with 7 bases that match TRBD1. CDR3 length: 15 amino acids. With 7 bases clipped from V and 5 bases from J, the junction kept 8 bases outside the gene matches. Germline assignment: CDR1 MRHNA and CDR2 SNTAGT.

This chain links TRBV4-3 with TRBJ2-5; 7 bases match TRBD2. Looked up from germline, CDR1 is LGHNA and CDR2 is YSLEER. V gave up 0 bases and J gave up 4 bases; unmatched junction bases: 8. The CDR3 loop spans 16 amino acids. For the CDR3, the DNA is TGCGCCAGCAGCCAAGATGGGCGGGGCGGGGGAGAGACCCAGTACTTC. This codes for CASSQDGRGGGETQYF.

This chain joins TRBV27 and TRBJ2-3; perhaps TRBD1 as D (5 bases). The germline CDR1 and CDR2 sequences are MNHEY and SMNVEV (reference sequence). Trimming removed 0 bases from V and 3 bases from J, with 10 bases in between. This CDR3 contains 15 residues. The CDR3, as DNA: TGTGCCAGCAGTTTATCAGGGGTTGGGACAGATACGCAGTATTTT. The encoded protein is CASSLSGVGTDTQYF.

V usage is TRBV27 and J usage is TRBJ2-1, with 8 bases that match TRBD2. The CDR3 is made up of 17 amino acids. Looked up from germline, CDR1 is MNHEY and CDR2 is SMNVEV (reference sequence). V lost 5 bases, J lost 4 bases, and 13 bases stayed unmatched. CDR3 loop: CASSLPLGAGVYNEQFF. CDR3 DNA sequence: TGTGCCAGCAGTCTCCCCCTGGGAGCGGGGGTGTACAATGAGCAGTTCTTC.

The chain recombines TRBV4-3 with TRBJ1-5; D is undetermined. The CDR3 is made up of 17 amino acids. In germline, CDR1 is LGHNA, CDR2 YSLEER. Trimming removed 0 bases from V and 0 bases from J, with 12 bases in between. The CDR3 here is CASSQDRGPYSNQPQHF. The CDR3 DNA sequence: TGCGCCAGCAGCCAAGATAGAGGGCCATATAGCAATCAGCCCCAGCATTTT.

This sequence joins TRBV5-1 and TRBJ1-2, with a possible D match to TRBD1 (5 bases). The CDR3 sequence is 13 residues long. Trimming cost V 0 bases and J 8 bases, with 11 bases left between them. The germline V gene encodes CDR1 SGHRS and CDR2 YFSETQ. The CDR3: CASSLGQSEGYTF. CDR3 nucleotide sequence: TGCGCCAGCAGCTTGGGACAGTCGGAGGGCTACACCTTC.

This chain joins TRBV3-1 (or the pseudogene TRBV3-2) and TRBJ2-3; a possible D gene is TRBD2 (5 bases). V was clipped by 3 bases and J by 3 bases, with 10 bases between them. CDR3 length equals 14 residues. Germline loops: CDR1 LGHDT, CDR2 YNNKEL (reference sequence). CDR3 coding DNA: TGTGCCAGCAGCCAGAACCCGGGGACAGATACGCAGTATTTT. This encodes CASSQNPGTDTQYF.

V and J are TRBV4-1 and TRBJ2-7; 11 nucleotides align to TRBD2. CDR1 MGHRA and CDR2 YSYEKL come from the germline V gene. The CDR3 length is 17 residues. J gave up 3 bases and V 1 base, and 8 bases lay outside the gene matches. This CDR3 reads CASSQVQTSGTFYEQYF. The DNA of the CDR3 is TGCGCCAGCAGCCAAGTACAGACTAGCGGGACCTTCTACGAGCAGTACTTC.

The V gene is TRBV28, the J gene TRBJ2-5, with TRBD2 as a possible D gene (6 bases). The CDR3 runs to 13 residues. The germline V and J ends were trimmed by 8 bases and 5 bases, with 15 bases remaining between them. Germline values: CDR1 MDHEN, CDR2 SYDVKM. CDR3 nucleotides: TGTGCCAGCCACCTTTCTGGGAGGGAGACCCAGTACTTC. Translated: CASHLSGRETQYF.

V usage is TRBV4-3 and J usage is TRBJ2-5; no clear D. Germline assignment: CDR1 LGHNA and CDR2 YSLEER. The V and J ends lost 1 base and 5 bases respectively, with 8 bases between them. This CDR3 is built from 13 residues. The CDR3 DNA sequence: TGCGCCAGCAGCCAAGGGCAGTTGGAGACCCAGTACTTC. It codes for CASSQGQLETQYF.

The chain employs TRBV7-8 and TRBJ2-1; 11 positions match TRBD2. Per the germline V gene, CDR1 is SGHVS and CDR2 is FQNEAQ. CDR3 length equals 15 residues. The J segment lost 7 bases and the V segment lost 3 bases, leaving 5 bases of the junction unmatched. CDR3 DNA: TGTGCCAGCAGCTTTAGCGGGGGGGCAGGAAATGAGCAGTTCTTC. Amino acid sequence: CASSFSGGAGNEQFF.

The chain has TRBV28 and TRBJ2-1, with TRBD2 matching over 14 bases. J gave up 9 bases and V 3 bases, and 7 bases lay outside the gene matches. The CDR3 length is 16 residues. Germline CDR1 MDHEN, CDR2 SYDVKM. In DNA form, the CDR3 reads TGTGCCAGCAGTTTGGGCCCGGGACTAGCGGGAGCTGAGCAGTTCTTC. It yields the protein CASSLGPGLAGAEQFF.

J is TRBJ1-5 and V is TRBV24-1; the D gene is possibly TRBD1 (6 bases). This CDR3 has 14 amino acids. In germline, CDR1 is KGHDR, CDR2 SFDVKD. V was shortened by 4 bases and J by 5 bases, with 11 bases between the two germline ends. The CDR3 nucleotides are TGTGCCACCAGTGACCCACAGGGACATCAGCCCCAGCATTTT. Its translation is CATSDPQGHQPQHF.

The J gene is TRBJ1-1, the V gene TRBV2; 9 positions agree with TRBD1. V shed 4 bases, J shed 3 bases, and the junction held 0 bases outside the gene matches. CDR1 is SNHLY, CDR2 FYNNEI, per germline. CDR3 length equals 13 residues. Written as DNA, the CDR3 is TGTGCCAGCAGTGGACAGGGGGACACTGAAGCTTTCTTT. Its translation: CASSGQGDTEAFF.

This chain connects TRBV19 to TRBJ1-3, with a possible D match to TRBD1 (6 bases). V gave up 5 bases and J gave up 3 bases, with 11 bases separating them. Looked up from germline, CDR1 is LNHDA and CDR2 is SQIVND (reference sequence). This CDR3 contains 14 residues. DNA of the CDR3: TGTGCCAGTAGTGCAGGGGCGGATGGAAACACCATATATTTT. This sequence encodes CASSAGADGNTIYF.

The V call is TRBV5-1, the J call TRBJ2-5, with 9 bases aligning to TRBD2. Losses at the gene ends were 0 bases for V and 2 bases for J; bases not matched to a gene: 2. The CDR3 extends over 15 amino acids. Germline V gene sequence: CDR1 SGHRS, CDR2 YFSETQ. The CDR3 region is CASSLGLAGQETQYF. CDR3 in DNA: TGCGCCAGCAGCTTGGGGCTAGCGGGGCAAGAGACCCAGTACTTC.

The rearrangement links TRBV9 to TRBJ1-2; TRBD1 might be the D (6 bases). This CDR3 contains 15 residues. Germline assignment: CDR1 SGDLS and CDR2 YYNGEE. Deletions cut 4 bases from V and 4 bases from J, with 17 bases between. CDR3 coding DNA: TGTGCCAGCAGCCCCAGACAGGCCTCGGGCTATGGCTACACCTTC. Amino acids: CASSPRQASGYGYTF. The full variable domain, rest sourced from reference TRBV9 and TRBJ1-2, is DSGVTQTPKHLITATGQRVTLRCSPRSGDLSVYWYQQSLDQGLQFLIQYYNGEERAKGNILERFSAQQFPDLHSELNLSSLELGDSALYFCASSPRQASGYGYTFGSGTRLTVV.

The rearrangement links TRBV5-1 to TRBJ2-2; perhaps TRBD2 as D (5 bases). There are 14 residues in the CDR3. Germline V gene sequence: CDR1 SGHRS, CDR2 YFSETQ. Between the trimmed V and J ends, which lost 2 bases and 5 bases, there was a span of 10 bases. In DNA form, the CDR3 reads TGCGCCAGCAGCTTTAGGAGCGGTACCGGGGAGCTGTTTTTT. Amino acid sequence: CASSFRSGTGELFF.

The chain links TRBV6-5 to TRBJ2-7; tentative D call: TRBD2 (6 bases). With 3 bases removed from V and 7 bases from J, the gap between germline ends came to 7 bases. Germline V CDR1 and CDR2: MNHEY, SVGAGI. The CDR3 consists of 11 residues. The CDR3 region is CASSYGGEQYF. The CDR3 bases are TGTGCCAGCAGTTATGGGGGGGAGCAGTACTTC.

The chain has TRBV9 and TRBJ2-1; D perhaps matches TRBD2 (5 bases). Germline-derived CDR1 and CDR2 are SGDLS and YYNGEE. Trimming shortened V by 4 bases and J by 6 bases, and 11 bases separated the two germline ends. This CDR3 is 13 amino acids long. The CDR3 DNA reads as TGTGCCAGCAGCATCGGAGGAGGCAATGAGCAGTTCTTC. This translates into CASSIGGGNEQFF.

The rearrangement joins TRBV30 to TRBJ1-3; a possible D gene is TRBD1 (5 bases). Germline V gene lookup returns CDR1 GTSNPN and CDR2 SVGIG (reference sequence). Trimming removed 0 bases from V and 2 bases from J, with 11 bases in between. The CDR3 extends over 15 amino acids. CDR3 nucleotides: TGTGCCTGGAGTGTAGAGGGACTTACTGGAAACACCATATATTTT. This codes for CAWSVEGLTGNTIYF.

V gene TRBV12-5 combines with J gene TRBJ2-7; no clear D. The V end was cut by 5 bases, the J end by 3 bases, with 8 bases between. The CDR3 extends over 12 amino acids. Germline loops: CDR1 LGHNT, CDR2 FRNRAP. CDR3 sequence reads: CASGLEVYEQYF. CDR3 nucleotides: TGTGCTAGTGGTCTCGAGGTCTACGAGCAGTACTTC.

This clone was counted a few times. The V and J genes are TRBV7-9 and TRBJ2-5; D might be TRBD2 (7 bases). The V end was cut by 2 bases, the J end by 0 bases, with 19 bases between. From germline, CDR1 is SEHNR and CDR2 FQNEAQ (reference sequence). The CDR3 spans 18 residues. The chain's CDR3 is CASSLLASGGGYQETQYF. The CDR3, as DNA: TGTGCCAGCAGCTTACTGGCTTCTGGCGGGGGCTACCAAGAGACCCAGTACTTC.

This clone turned up a few times. The chain carries TRBV6-5 and TRBJ1-1; D gene uncertain. The V gene lost 7 bases and the J gene lost 11 bases, with 11 bases spanning the gap. This CDR3 is built from 10 residues. Germline V gives CDR1 MNHEY, CDR2 SVGAGI. The CDR3, as DNA: TGTGCCAGCAAGGAGGTGAGTGCTTTCTTT. Protein product: CASKEVSAFF.

The chain combines TRBV30 with TRBJ1-6, with D possibly being TRBD1 (5 bases). CDR1 GTSNPN and CDR2 SVGIG come from the germline V gene (reference sequence). V was shortened by 1 base and J by 10 bases, with 17 bases between the two germline ends. CDR3 length equals 15 residues. Written as DNA, the CDR3 is TGTGCCTGGAGTGCCGCCGGGGGACGAGGGTCACCCCTCCACTTT. Amino acid sequence: CAWSAAGGRGSPLHF.

The rearrangement uses TRBV28 and TRBJ1-1, with D possibly being TRBD1 (5 bases). The CDR3 totals 12 residues. Per germline, CDR1 MDHEN and CDR2 SYDVKM. V was cut by 6 bases and J by 11 bases, with 16 bases left in between. CDR3 in amino acids: CASRRQGLGAFF. The CDR3 DNA reads TGTGCCAGCAGGCGGCAGGGATTAGGGGCTTTCTTT.